This TCR beta chain derives from a study of Graves' ophthalmopathy and Graves' hyperthyroidism. This clonotype came up many times. Amplification of the TCR beta CDR3 regions used RNA transcripts (as template). A first-round RT-PCR used HTBI primers, followed by a second-round multiplex PCR. TCRdb itself ran the multiplex PCR reads through MiXCR, one entry per CDR3 protein. The data contain 650,000 to 900,000 distinct CDR3 sequences, approximately 40% of them singletons. The CDR3 is made up of 13 amino acids. Germline V gene data show CDR1 as SEHNR and CDR2 as FQNEAQ (reference sequence). Trimming left V 3 bases short and J 3 bases short, with 8 bases between.

The sequencing sample was made of peripheral blood. The genes are TRBV7-9 and TRBJ1-1; a weak D match, TRBD1 (5 bases). This clonotype was obtained from an adult man with Graves' ophthalmopathy. The CDR3 sequence: CASSLGLYTEAFF. Here the CDR3 DNA reads TGTGCCAGCAGCTTGGGACTGTACACTGAAGCTTTCTTT. The whole variable domain, remainder taken from reference TRBV7-9 and TRBJ1-1, is DTGVSQNPRHKITKRGQNVTFRCDPISEHNRLYWYRQTLGQGPEFLTYFQNEAQLEKSRLLSDRFSAERPKGSFSTLEIQRTEQGDSAMYLCASSLGLYTEAFFGQGTRLTVV.